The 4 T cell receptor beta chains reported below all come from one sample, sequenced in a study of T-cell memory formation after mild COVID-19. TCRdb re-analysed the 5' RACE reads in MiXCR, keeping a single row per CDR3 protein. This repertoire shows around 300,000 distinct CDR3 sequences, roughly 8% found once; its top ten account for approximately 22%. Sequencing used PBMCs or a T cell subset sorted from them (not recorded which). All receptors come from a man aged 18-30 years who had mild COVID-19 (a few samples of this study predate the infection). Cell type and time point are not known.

The CDR3 spells CAIRGTSLTDTQYF. CDR3 coding DNA: TGTGCCATCAGGGGGACTAGCCTCACAGATACGCAGTATTTT. The V and J genes are TRBV10-3 and TRBJ2-3; the match to TRBD2 covers 9 bases. Germline loops: CDR1 ENHRY, CDR2 SYGVKD. This CDR3 is 14 amino acids long. After removal of 6 bases from V and 2 bases from J, the junction contained 3 bases not matched to a gene.

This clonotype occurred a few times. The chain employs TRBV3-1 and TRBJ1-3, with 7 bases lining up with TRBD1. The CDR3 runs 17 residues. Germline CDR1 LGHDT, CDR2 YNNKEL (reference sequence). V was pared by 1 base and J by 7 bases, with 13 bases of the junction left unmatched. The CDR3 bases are TGTGCCAGCAGCCAAGCCCGGGACAGTCCTTCGAGGAACACCATATATTTT. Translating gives CASSQARDSPSRNTIYF.

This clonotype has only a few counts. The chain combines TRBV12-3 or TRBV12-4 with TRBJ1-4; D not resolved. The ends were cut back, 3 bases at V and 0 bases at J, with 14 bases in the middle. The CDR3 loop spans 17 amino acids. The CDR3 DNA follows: TGTGCCAGCAGTTTCTCGCCAGGATTAGCAACTAATGAAAAACTGTTTTTT. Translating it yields CASSFSPGLATNEKLFF.

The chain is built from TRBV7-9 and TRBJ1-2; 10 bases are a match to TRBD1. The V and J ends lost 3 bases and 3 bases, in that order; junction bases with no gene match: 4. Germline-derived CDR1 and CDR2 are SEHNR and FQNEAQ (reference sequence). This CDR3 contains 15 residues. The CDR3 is CASSFWDRGDYGYTF. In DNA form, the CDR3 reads TGTGCCAGCAGCTTTTGGGACAGGGGCGACTATGGCTACACCTTC. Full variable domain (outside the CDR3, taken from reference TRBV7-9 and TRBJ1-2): DTGVSQNPRHKITKRGQNVTFRCDPISEHNRLYWYRQTLGQGPEFLTYFQNEAQLEKSRLLSDRFSAERPKGSFSTLEIQRTEQGDSAMYLCASSFWDRGDYGYTFGSGTRLTVV.